This entry lists 6 T cell receptor beta chains sequenced from one sample in a study of CD8+CD57+ T cells in acquired aplastic anemia. For CDR3 and TCR beta VDJ profiling, genomic DNA was the template used. TCRdb passed the reads through MiXCR, listing each CDR3 protein once. The data show more than 95,000 distinct CDR3 sequences, 30% to 45% seen once. Patients picked for sequencing had shown CD8+CD57+ cell expansion detected by flow cytometry. Sequenced material: sorted CD4+, CD8+, or CD8+CD57+ T cells (not recorded which) from PBMCs. The receptors were sampled from a human donor with aplastic anemia.

In its sample, this clonotype was seen many times. The chain carries TRBV7-2 and TRBJ1-2, with D perhaps TRBD1 (5 bases). The CDR3 extends over 14 amino acids. Trimming stripped 5 bases from V and 4 bases from J, with 14 bases between. Germline loops: CDR1 SGHTA, CDR2 FQGNSA. The DNA for the CDR3 is TGTGCCAGCAGCCGAACCGGGACCTTCTATGGCTACACCTTC. Translating gives CASSRTGTFYGYTF.

This clonotype was observed many times. The DNA of the CDR3 is TGCAGTGCCCTCGAGGCACAGGGGAACTATGGCTACACCTTC. Encoded protein: CSALEAQGNYGYTF. V is TRBV20-1 and J is TRBJ1-2; 7 bases fit TRBD1. Germline trimming cut 6 bases from V and 2 bases from J; bases unmatched to any gene: 9. The length of the CDR3 is 14 residues. Germline assignment: CDR1 DFQATT and CDR2 SNEGSKA (reference sequence).

This chain connects TRBV6-2 or TRBV6-3 to TRBJ1-2; 7 nucleotides line up with TRBD1. With V trimmed by 6 bases and J by 4 bases, 11 bases remained unmatched. Per the germline V gene, CDR1 is MNHEY and CDR2 is SVGEGT. The CDR3 is made up of 15 amino acids. CDR3 loop: CASSSGSGTVYGYTF. CDR3 DNA: TGTGCCAGCAGCTCCGGATCCGGGACAGTCTATGGCTACACCTTC.

This clonotype has only a few counts. The chain combines TRBV6-1 with TRBJ2-6; TRBD1 might be the D (6 bases). With 5 bases removed from V and 4 bases from J, the gap between germline ends came to 12 bases. The germline gives CDR1 MNHNS, CDR2 SASEGT. The CDR3 covers 15 residues. The CDR3 sequence is CASSIRGSGANVLTF. As DNA, the CDR3 is TGTGCCAGCAGTATCAGGGGTTCCGGGGCCAACGTCCTGACTTTC.

This clonotype came up a few times. The rearrangement joins TRBV5-5 to TRBJ2-5, with 8 bases matching TRBD2. The CDR3 totals 14 residues. Germline V gene sequence: CDR1 SGHKS, CDR2 YYEKEE (reference sequence). The junction had 6 bases not matched to a gene; V was cut back by 5 bases and J by 3 bases. CDR3 coding DNA: TGTGCCAGCAGGAGCGGGGGCAGGGAAGAGACCCAGTACTTC. Translating it yields CASRSGGREETQYF.

The sample holds a few counts of this clonotype. This chain links TRBV7-6 with TRBJ1-4; unclear D gene. V gave up 3 bases and J gave up 10 bases, with 18 bases separating them. The germline V gene encodes CDR1 SGHVS and CDR2 FNYEAQ. The CDR3 extends over 15 amino acids. The CDR3 sequence is CASSLSVATSGKLFF. The CDR3 DNA reads TGTGCCAGCAGCTTGTCAGTAGCAACTAGTGGAAAACTGTTTTTT. Full variable domain (rest looked up from reference TRBV7-6 and TRBJ1-4): GAGVSQSPRYKVTKRGQDVALRCDPISGHVSLYWYRQALGQGPEFLTYFNYEAQQDKSGLPNDRFSAERPEGSISTLTIQRTEQRDSAMYRCASSLSVATSGKLFFGSGTQLSVL.